This record concerns one T cell receptor beta chain sequence. No antigen is known for it. With 5 bases clipped from V and 2 bases from J, the junction kept 6 bases outside the gene matches. CDR1 and CDR2 from the germline V gene are MNHEY and SMNVEV (reference sequence). The CDR3 is 14 amino acids. The protocol was immunoSEQ multiplex PCR, while the TCRdb copy is restricted to in-frame clones and leaves out a portion. The sample holds about 150,000 clones, 90% seen once. These data come from a study of T cell responses to AZD1222 COVID-19 vaccine. Study observations and caveats: Repertoires were obtained solely post-peak T cell response.

The chain couples TRBV27 to TRBJ2-7, with 7 bases identical to TRBD1. Here the sequenced sample was peripheral blood, taken on day 0 of AZD1222 vaccination. The TCR originated in an adult in good health. The CDR3: CASSIGTAPYEQYF. DNA of the CDR3: TGTGCCAGCAGTATCGGGACAGCCCCCTACGAGCAGTACTTC.